The 17 T cell receptor beta chains given below trace back to one sample, sequenced in a study of CD8 T cells in Susac syndrome (dated by TCRdb to between 2019 and 2020). Libraries were prepared through the immunoSEQ multiplex PCR assay. RNA was extracted using the RNeasy kit, and about 0.45 to 1 microgram was reverse transcribed with random hexamers. The public reads were run again by TCRdb, first through fastp at Q25 and then through MiXCR, and only productive beta chains were kept. Each CDR3 protein gets just one entry, which takes the most common genes and DNA from the rows behind it. This sample comprises 150,000 to 200,000 distinct CDR3 sequences, 90% to 97% of them detected only once. The ten top clones hold 0.098% of the sample. The source material was CD4+ T cells from PBMCs. The receptors were sampled from a human donor with Susac syndrome.

The V and J genes are TRBV20-1 and TRBJ1-2; D possibly corresponds to TRBD1 (5 bases). The CDR3 totals 13 residues. Germline values: CDR1 DFQATT, CDR2 SNEGSKA (reference sequence). Trimming took 5 bases from V and 2 from J, leaving 12 bases between them. The CDR3 DNA follows: TGCAGTGCTGGGGGTCCAGCAAACTATGGCTACACCTTC. It translates to CSAGGPANYGYTF.

The chain couples TRBV29-1 to TRBJ1-1; D remains ambiguous. This CDR3 spans 12 amino acids. Germline V gene lookup returns CDR1 SQVTM and CDR2 ANQGSEA. The V end lost 0 bases, the J end lost 3 bases, and 5 bases lay between the germline ends. CDR3 nucleotide sequence: TGCAGCGTTGAAGACAGAGACACTGAAGCTTTCTTT. Its protein is CSVEDRDTEAFF.

V and J are TRBV3-1 and TRBJ2-5; D not resolved. The germline gives CDR1 LGHDT, CDR2 YNNKEL (reference sequence). V lost 3 bases to trimming and J lost 5 bases, with 7 bases between them. The CDR3 is 12 amino acids. CDR3 DNA: TGTGCCAGCAGCCATTTCTCCGAGACCCAGTACTTC. Its translation: CASSHFSETQYF.

The chain employs TRBV15 and TRBJ2-3; unclear D gene. V was clipped by 0 bases and J by 4 bases, with 2 bases between them. Germline CDR1 reads LNHNV; CDR2 reads YYDKDF (reference sequence). The CDR3 length is 12 residues. The CDR3 region is CATSRDSDTQYF. The DNA for the CDR3 is TGTGCCACCAGCAGAGATTCAGATACGCAGTATTTT.

The rearrangement uses TRBV18 and TRBJ1-4; D gene uncertain. The CDR3 loop spans 16 amino acids. V shed 0 bases and J shed 0 bases, with 8 bases lying between them. Looked up from germline, CDR1 is KGHSH and CDR2 is LQKENI. The CDR3, as DNA: TGTGCCAGCTCACCACCGGAAGGGCCAACTAATGAAAAACTGTTTTTT. Translation: CASSPPEGPTNEKLFF. Supplemented by reference TRBV18 and TRBJ1-4, the full variable domain reads NAGVMQNPRHLVRRRGQEARLRCSPMKGHSHVYWYRQLPEEGLKFMVYLQKENIIDESGMPKERFSAEFPKEGPSILRIQQVVRGDSAAYFCASSPPEGPTNEKLFFGSGTQLSVL.

J is TRBJ2-7 and V is TRBV7-2; 7 nucleotides align to TRBD1. The CDR3 extends over 14 amino acids. V lost 6 bases to trimming and J lost 2 bases; unmatched junction nucleotides: 7. In germline, CDR1 is SGHTA, CDR2 FQGNSA. The CDR3 DNA reads as TGTGCCAGCAGTTACCGGGACAGAACCTACGAGCAGTACTTC. The encoded protein is CASSYRDRTYEQYF.

V usage is TRBV27 and J usage is TRBJ2-4, with D possibly being TRBD1 (5 bases). V dropped 2 bases and J dropped 7 bases, with 21 bases sitting between them. The CDR3 sequence is 17 residues long. Germline CDR1 and CDR2: MNHEY and SMNVEV (reference sequence). CDR3 in DNA: TGTGCCAGCAGTTTAGGGTCATTCAGTCGCACAGGCAACATTCAGTACTTC. Its translation: CASSLGSFSRTGNIQYF.

This clonotype came up once. The gene calls are TRBV18 and TRBJ1-2; 10 nucleotides agree with TRBD1. The CDR3 runs to 14 residues. J gave up 5 bases and V 3 bases, and 3 bases lay outside the gene matches. CDR1 and CDR2 (germline): KGHSH, LQKENI. CDR3 region: CASSPGQGSYGYTF. DNA of the CDR3: TGTGCCAGCTCACCGGGACAGGGGAGTTATGGCTACACCTTC.

V usage is TRBV2 and J usage is TRBJ1-2, with 7 bases matching TRBD1. V trimming: 7 bases; J trimming: 5 bases; junction bases outside the gene matches: 13. The CDR3 has 15 amino acids. The V gene's germline CDR1 is SNHLY and CDR2 FYNNEI. In nucleotides, the CDR3 is TGTGCCAGCAACCGGGACAGCGACGTGGAGTATGGCTACACCTTC. Its protein product is CASNRDSDVEYGYTF.

V is TRBV2 and J is TRBJ2-1; TRBD2 agrees at 10 bases. V shed 0 bases, J shed 10 bases, and the junction held 3 bases outside the gene matches. This CDR3 is built from 14 residues. The V gene's germline CDR1 is SNHLY and CDR2 FYNNEI. Here the CDR3 reads CASSEALAGVEQFF. The CDR3, as DNA: TGTGCCAGCAGTGAAGCGCTAGCGGGGGTCGAGCAGTTCTTC.

The chain combines TRBV7-6 with TRBJ2-6; D is uncertain. The CDR3 totals 16 residues. Deletions cut 1 base from V and 0 bases from J, with 7 bases between. From germline, CDR1 is SGHVS and CDR2 FNYEAQ. CDR3 sequence reads: CASSLVSSSGANVLTF. CDR3 nucleotide sequence: TGTGCCAGCAGCTTAGTTTCCTCCTCTGGGGCCAACGTCCTGACTTTC.

The J gene is TRBJ1-3, the V gene TRBV29-1; possible D gene TRBD1, 5 bases. The CDR3 length is 13 residues. Trimming shortened V by 6 bases and J by 0 bases, and 9 bases separated the two germline ends. Per germline, CDR1 SQVTM and CDR2 ANQGSEA. DNA for the CDR3: TGCAGCGTAGGGGAGAGCTCTGGAAACACCATATATTTT. Protein: CSVGESSGNTIYF. The variable domain in full, with the rest retrieved from reference TRBV29-1 and TRBJ1-3, is SAVISQKPSRDICQRGTSLTIQCQVDSQVTMMFWYRQQPGQSLTLIATANQGSEATYESGFVIDKFPISRPNLTFSTLTVSNMSPEDSSIYLCSVGESSGNTIYFGEGSWLTVV.

The CDR3 loop reads CSARGVGGGVFGEQFF. Written as DNA, the CDR3 is TGCAGTGCTAGAGGGGTCGGCGGGGGGGTGTTCGGTGAGCAGTTCTTC. This chain connects TRBV20-1 to TRBJ2-1; 9 bases are a match to TRBD2. Germline-derived CDR1 and CDR2 are DFQATT and SNEGSKA (reference sequence). The CDR3 extends over 16 amino acids. With 1 base clipped from V and 9 bases from J, the junction kept 13 bases outside the gene matches.

Only one count was recorded for this clonotype. This chain joins TRBV7-2 and TRBJ2-4; 8 bases match TRBD2. The ends lost 3 bases at V and 5 bases at J; junction bases unmatched: 0. CDR1 and CDR2 (germline): SGHTA, FQGNSA. CDR3 length: 13 amino acids. The DNA for the CDR3 is TGTGCCAGCAGCTTCGGGGGGGAAAACATTCAGTACTTC. This sequence encodes CASSFGGENIQYF.

In its sample, this clonotype was seen a few times. V and J are TRBV7-9 and TRBJ2-3, with a possible D match to TRBD2 (7 bases). The CDR3 consists of 15 residues. V shed 1 base and J shed 2 bases, with 10 bases lying between them. The germline V gene encodes CDR1 SEHNR and CDR2 FQNEAQ (reference sequence). CDR3 sequence (DNA): TGTGCCAGCAGCTTAGTCGGGGGGCCCACAGATACGCAGTATTTT. Its protein product is CASSLVGGPTDTQYF.

V gene TRBV19 combines with J gene TRBJ2-1; TRBD1 agrees at 8 bases. The V gene's germline CDR1 is LNHDA and CDR2 SQIVND (reference sequence). Losses at the gene ends were 3 bases for V and 5 bases for J; bases not matched to a gene: 6. The CDR3 is 15 residues long. The CDR3 region is CASSIQGAHHNEQFF. The CDR3 coding sequence is TGTGCCAGTAGTATTCAGGGGGCCCACCACAATGAGCAGTTCTTC. Supplemented by reference TRBV19 and TRBJ2-1, the full variable domain reads DGGITQSPKYLFRKEGQNVTLSCEQNLNHDAMYWYRQDPGQGLRLIYYSQIVNDFQKGDIAEGYSVSREKKESFPLTVTSAQKNPTAFYLCASSIQGAHHNEQFFGPGTRLTVL.

The CDR3 protein is CAISEGGGEETQYF. CDR3 DNA sequence: TGTGCCATCAGTGAGGGGGGGGGTGAGGAGACCCAGTACTTC. The J gene is TRBJ2-5, the V gene TRBV10-3; 7 nucleotides match TRBD2. The CDR3 covers 14 residues. Germline CDR1 is ENHRY and CDR2 is SYGVKD. V dropped 2 bases and J dropped 5; count of bases not matched to a gene: 5.